What follows are 22 T cell receptor beta chains derived from one specimen sequenced in a study of identifying expanded T cells in peripheral blood. Measured with immunoSEQ multiplex PCR; TCRdb has only the in-frame clones, and not every one. The data show about 100,000 clones, around 87% seen once. The sequencing sample was made of blood. Receptors were obtained from a person aged 18-70 years in good health.

The V gene is TRBV4-1, the J gene TRBJ1-2; D gene unclear. The germline CDR1 and CDR2 sequences are MGHRA and YSYEKL. Trimming cost V 1 base and J 2 bases, with 14 bases left between them. The CDR3 covers 16 residues. The CDR3 region is CASSQAEGGNNYGYTF. The CDR3 nucleotides are TGCGCCAGCAGCCAAGCCGAGGGAGGGAACAACTATGGCTACACCTTC.

This chain links TRBV15 with TRBJ1-2, with D unresolved. CDR1 LNHNV and CDR2 YYDKDF come from the germline V gene (reference sequence). The CDR3 extends over 12 amino acids. Trimming shortened V by 6 bases and J by 3 bases, and 8 bases separated the two germline ends. The DNA for the CDR3 is TGTGCCACCAGACATGGTGACTATGGCTACACCTTC. Translation gives CATRHGDYGYTF.

V gene TRBV11-2 combines with J gene TRBJ2-7; the D gene is possibly TRBD1 (5 bases). Trimming stripped 1 base from V and 1 base from J, with 11 bases between. The length of the CDR3 is 15 residues. Germline V CDR1 and CDR2: SGHAT, FQNNGV. The CDR3 region is CASSLGIDSSYEQYF. The CDR3, as DNA: TGTGCCAGCAGCTTAGGTATTGACAGTTCCTACGAGCAGTACTTC.

The chain joins TRBV5-1 to TRBJ2-1; TRBD1 agrees at 7 bases. The V segment lost 4 bases and the J segment 4 bases; nucleotides outside the gene matches: 5. Looked up from germline, CDR1 is SGHRS and CDR2 is YFSETQ. The CDR3 is 14 residues long. This CDR3 reads CASSRGQLYNEQFF. CDR3 coding DNA: TGCGCCAGCAGCCGGGGACAGCTATACAATGAGCAGTTCTTC.

The chain links TRBV4-3 to TRBJ2-2; D is perhaps TRBD1 or TRBD2 (6 bases each). Germline CDR1 is LGHNA and CDR2 is YSLEER. Trimming left V 10 bases short and J 2 bases short, with 11 bases between. This CDR3 region has 13 residues. Here the CDR3 reads CANTGTNTGELFF. CDR3 nucleotides: TGCGCCAACACAGGGACTAACACCGGGGAGCTGTTTTTT.

The chain carries TRBV30 and TRBJ1-6; D is possibly TRBD1 (6 bases). Per germline, CDR1 GTSNPN and CDR2 SVGIG (reference sequence). The CDR3 runs to 12 residues. Trimming stripped 3 bases from V and 10 bases from J, with 10 bases between. The CDR3: CAWRGGPSPLHF. CDR3 nucleotide sequence: TGTGCCTGGAGAGGGGGACCGTCACCCCTCCACTTT.

The V and J genes are TRBV28 and TRBJ1-2; TRBD1 might be the D (6 bases). This CDR3 spans 14 amino acids. Germline CDR1 and CDR2: MDHEN and SYDVKM. Deletions cut 7 bases from V and 2 bases from J, with 14 bases between. The CDR3, as DNA: TGTGCCAGCACCCCTGCCGGACAGAACTATGGCTACACCTTC. Translation gives CASTPAGQNYGYTF.

CDR3: CASSQQLDWQGEAFF. In DNA form, the CDR3 reads TGCGCCAGCAGCCAACAACTCGACTGGCAAGGTGAAGCTTTCTTT. J is TRBJ1-1 and V is TRBV4-1; D is unresolved. Germline lookup yields CDR1 MGHRA and CDR2 YSYEKL. Trimming pared 2 bases from V and 7 bases from J, leaving 17 bases between. The length of the CDR3 is 15 residues.

The rearrangement links TRBV7-9 to TRBJ2-5; no definite D call. CDR1 is SEHNR, CDR2 FQNEAQ, per germline (reference sequence). The CDR3 loop spans 14 amino acids. The V end lost 1 base, the J end lost 5 bases, and 11 bases lay between the germline ends. The CDR3 sequence is CASSLGSFGETQYF. CDR3 in DNA: TGTGCCAGCAGCTTAGGGTCGTTCGGGGAGACCCAGTACTTC. The whole variable domain, remainder taken from reference TRBV7-9 and TRBJ2-5, is DTGVSQNPRHKITKRGQNVTFRCDPISEHNRLYWYRQTLGQGPEFLTYFQNEAQLEKSRLLSDRFSAERPKGSFSTLEIQRTEQGDSAMYLCASSLGSFGETQYFGPGTRLLVL.

The CDR3 DNA reads as TGCGCCAGCAGCTTGGACCGCCCTAGCGGGGGGGCCCTCAATGAGCAGTTCTTC. Residues: CASSLDRPSGGALNEQFF. The chain couples TRBV5-1 to TRBJ2-1, with 12 bases identical to TRBD2. Trimming at V came to 0 bases and at J to 6 bases, leaving 10 bases not matched to a gene. CDR1 and CDR2 (germline): SGHRS, YFSETQ. CDR3 length equals 18 residues.

This clone was detected once. The J gene is TRBJ2-2, the V gene TRBV5-4; D unclear. Between the trimmed V and J ends, which lost 4 bases and 4 bases, there was a span of 5 bases. Germline CDR1 is SGHNT and CDR2 is YYREEE (reference sequence). This CDR3 is 12 amino acids long. The CDR3 reads CASSPSTGELFF. As DNA, the CDR3 is TGTGCCAGCAGCCCGAGCACCGGGGAGCTGTTTTTT.

The V gene is TRBV5-8, the J gene TRBJ2-7; no firm D call. This CDR3 contains 13 residues. V lost 2 bases and J 2 bases, leaving 8 bases between the germline ends. From germline, CDR1 is SGHTS and CDR2 YDEGEE. CDR3 in DNA: TGTGCCAGCAGCTTCGAAGTCACCTACGAGCAGTACTTC. Amino acids: CASSFEVTYEQYF.

The rearrangement links TRBV7-9 to TRBJ2-1; D is undetermined. The CDR3 has 15 residues. The V gene lost 1 base and the J gene lost 4 bases, with 11 bases spanning the gap. The germline CDR1 and CDR2 sequences are SEHNR and FQNEAQ (reference sequence). The CDR3 protein is CASSLGRHLYNEQFF. The CDR3 DNA is TGTGCCAGCAGCTTAGGTAGGCACCTTTACAATGAGCAGTTCTTC.

This clone was recorded only once. This could be a read error, since a much larger clone is one nucleotide away. Other DNA variants within this sample encode the same CDR3. CDR3 region: CASSVAGTGEDYGYTF. Here the CDR3 DNA reads TGCGCCAGCAGCGTAGCCGGGACAGGTGAGGACTATGGCTACACCTTC. V is TRBV9 and J is TRBJ1-2; 8 bases match TRBD1. This CDR3 is built from 16 residues. Germline V gene data show CDR1 as SGDLS and CDR2 as YYNGEE. Full variable domain (remainder filled in from reference TRBV9 and TRBJ1-2): DSGVTQTPKHLITATGQRVTLRCSPRSGDLSVYWYQQSLDQGLQFLIQYYNGEERAKGNILERFSAQQFPDLHSELNLSSLELGDSALYFCASSVAGTGEDYGYTFGSGTRLTVV.

The rearrangement uses TRBV19 and TRBJ1-4, with D possibly matching TRBD1 (5 bases). CDR1 and CDR2 from the germline V gene are LNHDA and SQIVND (reference sequence). The CDR3 consists of 17 residues. V gave up 8 bases and J gave up 2 bases, with 21 bases separating them. CDR3 sequence (DNA): TGTGCCAGTCCGGGGGGTGGACGGCGGCCGACTAATGAAAAACTGTTTTTT. Translation: CASPGGGRRPTNEKLFF.

This rearrangement joins TRBV6-5 to TRBJ1-2; D is unclear. The germline gives CDR1 MNHEY, CDR2 SVGAGI. The CDR3 runs to 12 residues. V was clipped by 5 bases and J by 7 bases, with 11 bases between them. This chain's CDR3 is CASSPAYGGYTF. CDR3 DNA sequence: TGTGCCAGCAGTCCCGCTTACGGTGGCTACACCTTC.

The rearrangement joins TRBV18 to TRBJ1-4; D remains unclear. Germline values: CDR1 KGHSH, CDR2 LQKENI. This CDR3 has 16 residues. The V end lost 2 bases, the J end lost 2 bases, and 12 bases lay between the germline ends. The CDR3 region has the DNA TGTGCCAGCTCACCATCCCCCTCCTCGACTAATGAAAAACTGTTTTTT. Amino acid sequence: CASSPSPSSTNEKLFF.

The chain combines TRBV7-9 with TRBJ1-1; D is perhaps TRBD1 (6 bases). Trimming removed 5 bases from V and 1 base from J, with 8 bases in between. Germline-derived CDR1 and CDR2 are SEHNR and FQNEAQ (reference sequence). CDR3 size: 13 residues. CDR3 in DNA: TGTGCCAGCAGCCAGGGGCAGAACACTGAAGCTTTCTTT. Residues: CASSQGQNTEAFF.

This sequence joins TRBV27 and TRBJ2-7, with TRBD1 identical over 9 bases. With 3 bases clipped from V and 3 bases from J, the junction kept 6 bases outside the gene matches. The germline V gene encodes CDR1 MNHEY and CDR2 SMNVEV (reference sequence). CDR3 size: 15 residues. The CDR3 loop is CASSLGQGILYEQYF. For the CDR3, the DNA is TGTGCCAGCAGTTTGGGACAGGGAATACTCTACGAGCAGTACTTC.

The chain joins TRBV13 to TRBJ1-1; D is unclear. Trimming stripped 4 bases from V and 5 bases from J, with 14 bases between. Per the germline V gene, CDR1 is PRHDT and CDR2 is FYEKMQ (reference sequence). The CDR3 totals 14 residues. CDR3 DNA sequence: TGTGCCAGCAGCTCGAGACCAAGAGGGACTGAAGCTTTCTTT. The encoded protein is CASSSRPRGTEAFF.

J is TRBJ2-7 and V is TRBV5-1, with D perhaps matching TRBD2 (5 bases). The length of the CDR3 is 16 residues. Trimming removed 4 bases at V and 6 bases at J, with 23 bases between. From germline, CDR1 is SGHRS and CDR2 YFSETQ. The CDR3 region is CASSDAASSRVTEQYF. The CDR3 DNA sequence: TGCGCCAGCAGCGACGCAGCTAGTTCGCGGGTTACCGAGCAGTACTTC.

The CDR3 DNA sequence: TGTGCCAGCAGTCTCAGACAGGGGAGCACAGATACGCAGTATTTT. It specifies CASSLRQGSTDTQYF. This chain links TRBV7-8 with TRBJ2-3; 8 bases line up with TRBD1. The CDR3 length is 15 residues. The V gene's germline CDR1 is SGHVS and CDR2 FQNEAQ. V trimming: 6 bases; J trimming: 0 bases; junction bases outside the gene matches: 5. Filled out from reference TRBV7-8 and TRBJ2-3, the complete variable domain reads GAGVSQSPRYKVAKRGQDVALRCDPISGHVSLFWYQQALGQGPEFLTYFQNEAQLDKSGLPSDRFFAERPEGSVSTLKIQRTQQEDSAVYLCASSLRQGSTDTQYFGPGTRLTVL.